This TCR beta chain was identified during a study of T cell changes during pregnancy in multiple sclerosis. The table came from immunoSEQ multiplex PCR; TCRdb's copy has only in-frame clones and leaves some out. The table has 45,000 to 65,000 clones, over 80% seen once. Germline CDR1 SGHDT, CDR2 YYEEEE. V lost 1 base and J lost 4, with 11 bases in between. This CDR3 has 14 residues. This clone appeared once. Here the sequenced sample was CD4+ T cells from peripheral blood mononuclear cells, taken after pregnancy. The source of this sequence is a female donor with multiple sclerosis, enrolled in a pregnancy study. The V and J genes are TRBV5-6 and TRBJ1-1, with D possibly TRBD1 on 5 matching bases. The DNA for the CDR3 is TGTGCCAGCAGCTTGAAGGGGTTGGGCACTGAAGCTTTCTTT. Residues: CASSLKGLGTEAFF.